The clone carrying this T cell receptor beta chain was picked up a small number of times. Its antigen remains unknown. This sample was included in a study of T cells in Graves' hyperthyroidism and ophthalmopathy. The source material, RNA transcripts, was used to amplify TCR beta CDR3 regions. TCR CDR3 regions were first amplified by RT-PCR with HTBI primers. Each CDR3 protein is one row after TCRdb ran MiXCR on the multiplex PCR reads. The sample lists around 300,000 distinct CDR3 sequences; about 25% were seen once. The study's findings and limits: Ophthalmopathy was identified by the model a median around 6.9 months ahead of onset.

Deletions cut 1 base from V and 0 bases from J, with 15 bases between. The germline CDR1 and CDR2 sequences are MNHNS and SASEGT. CDR3 size: 17 residues. The receptor was derived from a man aged 35 to 55 with Graves' hyperthyroidism that later progressed to Graves' ophthalmopathy. Sequencing was carried out using blood. V usage is TRBV6-1 and J usage is TRBJ2-5, with a possible D match to TRBD1 (5 bases). The CDR3 sequence is CASSEDPPGSYQETQYF. The CDR3 region has the DNA TGTGCCAGCAGTGAAGACCCCCCAGGGTCGTACCAAGAGACCCAGTACTTC.